Listed below are T cell receptor beta chains from one sample, sequenced in a study of OX40 agonist ivuxolimab in advanced cancers. The assay was immunoSEQ multiplex PCR, and TCRdb's table has in-frame clones only and misses some. The sample carries tens of thousands of clones, over 60% recorded once. The sample was CD4+ or CD8+ T cells sorted from blood, taken in a trial of the OX40 agonist ivuxolimab. The receptor set was obtained from an adult with an advanced solid tumor such as melanoma, head and neck, liver or kidney cancer. CDR3s include the opening cysteine and the closing phenylalanine or tryptophan. Fields, in order: D gene, V gene, clone size, J gene, CDR3 DNA, CDR3 protein. The D gene is left open where the match is weak. Part of the rows lack a size; the others show once, few, many or a class for expanded clones.

d_call: .
v_call: TRBV20-1
clone_size: .
j_call: TRBJ2-2
cdr3_nt: TGCAGTGCTGAGGGGGCCGGGGAGCTGTTTTTT
cdr3_aa: CSAEGAGELFF

d_call: TRBD1
v_call: TRBV5-1
clone_size: .
j_call: TRBJ2-7
cdr3_nt: TGCGCCAGCCGAAGGACAGGGGACTACGAGCAGTACTTC
cdr3_aa: CASRRTGDYEQYF

d_call: TRBD1
v_call: TRBV28
clone_size: .
j_call: TRBJ1-5
cdr3_nt: TGTGCCAGCAGTTTAAGGTGGACAGGCGGTGGCAATCAGCCCCAGCATTTT
cdr3_aa: CASSLRWTGGGNQPQHF

d_call: TRBD1
v_call: TRBV10-3
clone_size: .
j_call: TRBJ1-1
cdr3_nt: TGTGCCATCAGTAGAGGGACTTGGACAGGGGGCGCGAACACTGAAGCTTTCTTT
cdr3_aa: CAISRGTWTGGANTEAFF

d_call: TRBD2
v_call: TRBV7-6
clone_size: .
j_call: TRBJ2-2
cdr3_nt: TGTGCCAGCAGCTTAGAAGTTCTGCGGGAGTGGAACACCGGGGAGCTGTTTTTT
cdr3_aa: CASSLEVLREWNTGELFF

d_call: .
v_call: TRBV11-2
clone_size: .
j_call: TRBJ2-5
cdr3_nt: TGTGCCAGCGGACCCCGAGCGGAGACCCAGTACTTC
cdr3_aa: CASGPRAETQYF

d_call: .
v_call: TRBV11-1
clone_size: .
j_call: TRBJ1-1
cdr3_nt: TGTGCCAGCAGCTTAGCGACAGGCGGTAGCACTGAAGCTTTCTTT
cdr3_aa: CASSLATGGSTEAFF

d_call: TRBD2
v_call: TRBV6-5
clone_size: .
j_call: TRBJ2-1
cdr3_nt: TGTGCCAGCATGTCGCAGCGGGAGGTCAACAATGAGCAGTTCTTC
cdr3_aa: CASMSQREVNNEQFF

d_call: TRBD2
v_call: TRBV5-1
clone_size: few
j_call: TRBJ2-1
cdr3_nt: TGCGCCAGCAGCTGGGGGAGTAGCGGGCCCTACAATGAGCAGTTCTTC
cdr3_aa: CASSWGSSGPYNEQFF

d_call: .
v_call: TRBV28
clone_size: .
j_call: TRBJ1-1
cdr3_nt: TGTGCCAGCAGTCGCGGGGGGATACCCGGGACGGCTGAAGCTTTCTTT
cdr3_aa: CASSRGGIPGTAEAFF

d_call: .
v_call: TRBV4-1
clone_size: .
j_call: TRBJ2-7
cdr3_nt: TGCGCCAGCAGCCCCTTAAACCTGATCAGCTCCTACGAGCAGTACTTC
cdr3_aa: CASSPLNLISSYEQYF

d_call: .
v_call: TRBV7-2
clone_size: .
j_call: TRBJ1-2
cdr3_nt: TGTGCCAGCAGCTCACTCTGGCGGGGTACCTATGGCTACACCTTC
cdr3_aa: CASSSLWRGTYGYTF

d_call: .
v_call: TRBV5-1
clone_size: few
j_call: TRBJ2-2
cdr3_nt: TGCGCCAGCAGCTTCGCTAGGGCTAACGCCGGGGAGCTGTTTTTT
cdr3_aa: CASSFARANAGELFF